This T cell receptor (beta chain) was identified during a study of cytomegalovirus exposure and HLA in healthy donors. The study, taken as a whole, reports: According to reports, the classifier identified cytomegalovirus status with high specificity and sensitivity.

The donors comprised healthy bone marrow donors. Primers for the PCR totalled 60 Vbeta and 13 Jbeta. Assay: immunoSEQ multiplex PCR; the TCRdb copy retains only in-frame clones and omits some. The sample has 170,000 or so clones, 84% seen once. Germline V gene lookup returns CDR1 KGHSH and CDR2 LQKENI. The CDR3 has 15 amino acids. V lost 2 bases and J 4 bases, leaving 14 bases between the germline ends. In this sample, this clone turned up a few times. What it recognizes is unknown. This rearrangement joins TRBV18 to TRBJ1-1; D is perhaps TRBD1 (5 bases). The sample consisted of PBMCs. The TCR was taken from a girl aged 10 to 17 in good health and CMV-seropositive. The CDR3 DNA follows: TGTGCCAGCTCACCAATTTCGCAGGGCGGCACTGAAGCTTTCTTT. This encodes CASSPISQGGTEAFF.